This T cell receptor beta chain was obtained from a study of blood T cell repertoires in COVID-19. J lost 8 bases, V lost 7 bases, and 10 bases had no gene match. The CDR3 length is 13 residues. The V gene's germline CDR1 is MNHEY and CDR2 SVGAGI. This clone was observed a handful of times. Clones were sequenced by immunoSEQ multiplex PCR, and TCRdb holds only the in-frame ones, with some missing. Found here are under 450,000 clones, about 87% of them singletons; the top ten hold 1.3%. The chain has TRBV6-5 and TRBJ2-5; 7 nucleotides align to TRBD1. Sequencing was done on a sample of PBMCs or T cells enriched from blood (not recorded which). The sequence came from a man in his thirties or forties who had recovered from COVID-19. Written as DNA, the CDR3 is TGTGCCAGCATGAAGGGGGCAGGGTCAACCCAGTACTTC. Protein: CASMKGAGSTQYF.